This TCR beta chain appears in the sequencing data of a study of identifying expanded T cells in peripheral blood. The CDR3 contains 15 residues. Germline CDR1 and CDR2: MDHEN and SYDVKM. V was shortened by 7 bases and J by 7 bases, with 17 bases between the two germline ends. Sequenced by immunoSEQ multiplex PCR; TCRdb stores in-frame clones only, minus some. The data contain around 85,000 clones, about 88% of them seen just once; the ten biggest clones take up under 20%. No infections or other immune events were documented during collection. Study-level findings and limits: Differentially abundant clones: approximately 1.3 between replicates, around 16 at roughly 13 days, more than 18 at four. Variance in clone template counts between approximately two-week samples significantly increased with total template count across all healthy donors.

On this clone: What it binds is not known.

Sample: blood. This receptor was obtained from a person aged 18 to 75 in good health. The chain links TRBV28 to TRBJ1-6, with D hard to call. CDR3 DNA: TGTGCCAGCACCCTTCCGCATTCAATAAATTCACCCCTCCACTTT. This codes for CASTLPHSINSPLHF.